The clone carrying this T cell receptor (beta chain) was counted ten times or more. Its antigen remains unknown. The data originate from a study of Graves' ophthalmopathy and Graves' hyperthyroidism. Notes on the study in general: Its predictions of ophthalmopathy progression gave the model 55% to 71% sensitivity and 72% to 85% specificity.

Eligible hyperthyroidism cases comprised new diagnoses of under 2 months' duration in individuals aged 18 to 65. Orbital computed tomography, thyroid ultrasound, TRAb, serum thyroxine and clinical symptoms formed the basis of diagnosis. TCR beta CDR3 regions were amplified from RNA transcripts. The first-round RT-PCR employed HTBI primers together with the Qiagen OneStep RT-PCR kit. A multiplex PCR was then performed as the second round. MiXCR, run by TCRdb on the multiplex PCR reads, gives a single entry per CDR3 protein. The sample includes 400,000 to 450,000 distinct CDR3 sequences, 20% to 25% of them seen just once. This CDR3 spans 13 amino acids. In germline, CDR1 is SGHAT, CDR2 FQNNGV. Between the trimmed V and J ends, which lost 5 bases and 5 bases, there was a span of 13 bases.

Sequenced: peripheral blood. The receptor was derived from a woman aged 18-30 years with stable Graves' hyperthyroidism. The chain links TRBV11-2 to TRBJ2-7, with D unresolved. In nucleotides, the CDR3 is TGTGCCAGCAGCAAATTAGGAAGGCACGAGCAGTACTTC. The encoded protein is CASSKLGRHEQYF.